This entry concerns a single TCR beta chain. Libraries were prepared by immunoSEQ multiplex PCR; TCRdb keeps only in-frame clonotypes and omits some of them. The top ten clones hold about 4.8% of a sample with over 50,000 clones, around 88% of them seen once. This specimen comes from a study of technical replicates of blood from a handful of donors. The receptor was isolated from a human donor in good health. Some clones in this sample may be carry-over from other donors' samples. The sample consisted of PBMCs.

CDR3 DNA sequence: TGTGCCAGCTCTACCAGTGGGGCCTGGGAAGCTTTCTTT. Residues: CASSTSGAWEAFF. J is TRBJ1-1 and V is TRBV18; possible D gene TRBD1, 5 bases. CDR3 length equals 13 residues. V shed 6 bases and J shed 8 bases, with 16 bases lying between them. Germline V CDR1 and CDR2: KGHSH, LQKENI.